What follows are 32 T cell receptor beta chains derived from one specimen sequenced in a study of CD8 T cells in ankylosing spondylitis. TCRdb ran MiXCR on the 5' RACE reads and lists one entry per CDR3 protein. The data hold a few hundred thousand distinct CDR3 sequences, with over 15% observed a single time. Sequences were obtained from blood, either unsorted or a sorted T cell fraction (not recorded which). Every receptor here comes from a male donor with ankylosing spondylitis or in good health (not recorded which).

In DNA form, the CDR3 reads TGTGCCAGCAGTGGGACGCCGGGCCCATACAATGAGCAGTTCTTC. Protein product: CASSGTPGPYNEQFF. This chain uses TRBV6-1 with TRBJ2-1; D uncertain. CDR1 MNHNS and CDR2 SASEGT come from the germline V gene. Trimming removed 4 bases at V and 4 bases at J, with 14 bases between. This CDR3 region has 15 residues.

This clonotype has only a few counts. This chain uses TRBV3-1 with TRBJ2-7, with D maybe TRBD1 (6 bases). Germline V CDR1 and CDR2: LGHDT, YNNKEL (reference sequence). The CDR3 runs to 15 residues. With 0 bases removed from V and 2 bases from J, the gap between germline ends came to 11 bases. In nucleotides, the CDR3 is TGTGCCAGCAGCCAAGACTGGGACAAGCCCTACGAGCAGTACTTC. Translation: CASSQDWDKPYEQYF.

This clonotype was found a few times. J is TRBJ2-1 and V is TRBV20-1; 8 nucleotides line up with TRBD2. CDR3 size: 15 residues. The germline CDR1 and CDR2 sequences are DFQATT and SNEGSKA (reference sequence). Trimming cost V 6 bases and J 0 bases; bases outside gene matches: 7. The CDR3 is CSAAGGPPSYNEQFF. The CDR3 DNA is TGCAGTGCGGCGGGGGGCCCACCCTCCTACAATGAGCAGTTCTTC.

This clonotype was seen once. The chain joins TRBV12-3 or TRBV12-4 to TRBJ2-7; TRBD2 aligns across 9 bases. Unmatched junction bases numbered 9, after V lost 5 bases and J lost 7 bases. CDR3 length: 14 residues. This chain's CDR3 is CASSPHGTSSEQYF. CDR3 nucleotide sequence: TGTGCCAGCAGTCCTCATGGGACTAGCAGTGAGCAGTACTTC.

In this sample, this clonotype turned up once. The rearrangement uses TRBV5-1 and TRBJ2-1, with 12 bases fitting TRBD2. The CDR3 length is 17 residues. V gave up 6 bases and J gave up 0 bases; unmatched junction bases: 7. Germline V gives CDR1 SGHRS, CDR2 YFSETQ. The CDR3 DNA reads TGCGCCAGCAATTGGGAGACTAGCGGGAGCTCCTACAATGAGCAGTTCTTC. Translation: CASNWETSGSSYNEQFF.

At least ten counts were recorded for this clonotype. The chain's CDR3 is CSVGVGYEQYF. CDR3 nucleotides: TGCAGCGTAGGAGTCGGCTACGAGCAGTACTTC. The rearrangement uses TRBV29-1 and TRBJ2-7; D remains ambiguous. In germline, CDR1 is SQVTM, CDR2 ANQGSEA. With 6 bases removed from V and 3 bases from J, the gap between germline ends came to 9 bases. This CDR3 contains 11 residues.

J is TRBJ2-7 and V is TRBV20-1; 7 bases fit TRBD2. The CDR3 runs 15 residues. Germline V lookup: CDR1 DFQATT, CDR2 SNEGSKA (reference sequence). V lost 4 bases, J lost 0 bases, and 9 bases stayed unmatched. The CDR3 loop reads CSAIWGAGISYEQYF. In nucleotides, the CDR3 is TGCAGTGCTATTTGGGGAGCGGGGATCTCCTACGAGCAGTACTTC.

The rearrangement uses TRBV5-1 and TRBJ2-2, with 7 bases that match TRBD1. Germline CDR1 is SGHRS and CDR2 is YFSETQ. V lost 9 bases to trimming and J lost 1 base; unmatched junction nucleotides: 3. The CDR3 length is 13 residues. The CDR3 is CATGTVNTGELFF. In DNA form, the CDR3 reads TGCGCCACCGGGACAGTGAACACCGGGGAGCTGTTTTTT. Variable domain in full (rest from reference TRBV5-1 and TRBJ2-2): KAGVTQTPRYLIKTRGQQVTLSCSPISGHRSVSWYQQTPGQGLQFLFEYFSETQRNKGNFPGRFSGRQFSNSRSEMNVSTLELGDSALYLCATGTVNTGELFFGEGSRLTVL.

The rearrangement uses TRBV4-3 and TRBJ1-2; 8 positions agree with TRBD1. Germline CDR1 and CDR2: LGHNA and YSLEER. V gave up 1 base and J gave up 5 bases; unmatched junction bases: 3. The length of the CDR3 is 14 residues. CDR3 sequence: CASSQVQGAYGYTF. The CDR3 nucleotides read TGCGCCAGCAGCCAAGTTCAGGGGGCTTATGGCTACACCTTC.

In this sample, this clonotype turned up a few times. The rearrangement uses TRBV2 and TRBJ2-1; 7 bases fit TRBD1. CDR1 SNHLY and CDR2 FYNNEI come from the germline V gene. The CDR3 is 15 amino acids. With 8 bases clipped from V and 0 bases from J, the junction kept 7 bases outside the gene matches. In nucleotides, the CDR3 is TGTGCCAGCTGGGACAGCCTCTCCTCCTACAATGAGCAGTTCTTC. Protein sequence: CASWDSLSSYNEQFF.

The genes are TRBV21-1 and TRBJ2-6; TRBD2 reflects the table's D call only, with no check against the DNA. TRBV21-1 corresponds to a pseudogene. CDR3 size: 15 residues. CDR3 protein: CASSRRGTGANVLTF. The CDR3 DNA is TGTGCCAGCTCACGGAGGGGTACCGGGGCCAACGTCCTGACTTTC.

With regard to this clonotype: A junction boundary mismatches the germline segment, possibly from a read error. J is TRBJ2-5 and V is TRBV7-9, with D perhaps matching TRBD1 (6 bases). Germline V lookup: CDR1 SEHNR, CDR2 FQNEAQ (reference sequence). The CDR3 length is 15 residues. In DNA, the CDR3 is TGTGCCAGCAGCTACGCACAGGGTCCTCAAGAGCCCCAGTACTTC. It translates to CASSYAQGPQEPQYF.

The chain has TRBV7-2 and TRBJ2-1; D gene ambiguous. V dropped 6 bases and J dropped 2 bases, with 14 bases sitting between them. The length of the CDR3 is 15 residues. Per the germline V gene, CDR1 is SGHTA and CDR2 is FQGNSA. In DNA, the CDR3 is TGTGCCAGCAGGATACCGGACGGCCCCTACAATGAGCAGTTCTTC. This codes for CASRIPDGPYNEQFF.

This clonotype was counted only a few times. The chain combines TRBV24-1 with TRBJ2-1, with a weak D call TRBD1 (5 bases). Trimming removed 3 bases at V and 3 bases at J, with 8 bases between. CDR3 size: 14 residues. Germline values: CDR1 KGHDR, CDR2 SFDVKD. DNA for the CDR3: TGTGCCACCAGTGATCCTGACAGCTACAATGAGCAGTTCTTC. This codes for CATSDPDSYNEQFF.

The chain combines TRBV7-2 with TRBJ2-7; tentative D call: TRBD1 (7 bases). This CDR3 has 13 residues. Germline V gene lookup returns CDR1 SGHTA and CDR2 FQGNSA. V gave up 6 bases and J gave up 1 base, with 10 bases separating them. CDR3 in amino acids: CASRAGGSYEQYF. The CDR3 nucleotides are TGTGCCAGCAGAGCAGGGGGGTCCTACGAGCAGTACTTC.

At least ten counts were recorded for this clonotype. This sequence joins TRBV20-1 and TRBJ2-4, with 12 bases identical to TRBD2. Trimming at V came to 0 bases and at J to 9 bases, leaving 12 bases not matched to a gene. The CDR3 has 17 residues. Germline CDR1 DFQATT, CDR2 SNEGSKA (reference sequence). The DNA for the CDR3 is TGCAGTGCTAGAGATCTCCTAGCGGGAGGGCTTTCCAGCATTCAGTACTTC. It encodes CSARDLLAGGLSSIQYF.

V is TRBV27 and J is TRBJ2-1; D gene unclear. Germline lookup yields CDR1 MNHEY and CDR2 SMNVEV (reference sequence). Trimming removed 7 bases at V and 7 bases at J, with 23 bases between. The CDR3 totals 16 residues. The CDR3 reads CASTSGTAVGGNEQFF. In nucleotides, the CDR3 is TGTGCCAGCACCTCAGGCACGGCGGTGGGTGGGAATGAGCAGTTCTTC.

This clonotype occurred a few times. The rearrangement links TRBV20-1 to TRBJ2-7; unclear D gene. Germline CDR1 reads DFQATT; CDR2 reads SNEGSKA (reference sequence). V was shortened by 8 bases and J by 1 base, with 12 bases between the two germline ends. The CDR3 is 12 amino acids. In DNA form, the CDR3 reads TGCAGTACAAACGGGTTATCCTACGAGCAGTACTTC. Translated: CSTNGLSYEQYF.

This clonotype has a count of ten or more. J is TRBJ2-1 and V is TRBV27; possibly TRBD2 for D (5 bases). Germline CDR1 reads MNHEY; CDR2 reads SMNVEV (reference sequence). The CDR3 is 12 residues long. Between the trimmed V and J ends, which lost 4 bases and 13 bases, there was a span of 14 bases. The CDR3 reads CASSSGVLKQFF. CDR3 nucleotides: TGTGCCAGCAGTTCCGGGGTACTTAAACAGTTCTTC.

This clonotype occurred a few times. This chain links TRBV4-2 with TRBJ2-7; TRBD2 aligns across 11 bases. In germline, CDR1 is LGHNA, CDR2 YNFKEQ. The CDR3 contains 14 residues. V shed 6 bases and J 3 bases; nucleotides not matched to a gene: 4. CDR3 sequence (DNA): TGTGCCAGCAGTACCGGGACTAGCGGCTACGAGCAGTACTTC. Protein sequence: CASSTGTSGYEQYF.

This clonotype was recorded a few times. CDR3 sequence reads: CASSAPGLAGSLWEQYF. The CDR3 DNA reads TGTGCCAGCAGCGCCCCGGGCCTAGCGGGGAGTCTGTGGGAGCAGTACTTC. The rearrangement joins TRBV7-9 to TRBJ2-7, with 9 bases fitting TRBD2. Trimming at V came to 5 bases and at J to 7 bases, leaving 18 bases not matched to a gene. The CDR3 has 17 amino acids. Germline V gene data show CDR1 as SEHNR and CDR2 as FQNEAQ (reference sequence).

This clonotype was seen a handful of times. The chain joins TRBV29-1 to TRBJ2-2; D gene ambiguous. V was cut by 6 bases and J by 5 bases, with 13 bases left in between. Germline V CDR1 and CDR2: SQVTM, ANQGSEA. This CDR3 spans 13 amino acids. The CDR3 sequence: CSVRVTLTGELFF. As DNA, the CDR3 is TGCAGCGTCAGAGTTACCCTTACCGGGGAGCTGTTTTTT.

The rearrangement joins TRBV12-3 or TRBV12-4 to TRBJ2-1; TRBD2 matches 12 bases. CDR3 length: 16 residues. Losses at the gene ends were 6 bases for V and 5 bases for J; bases not matched to a gene: 8. The CDR3 DNA reads as TGTGCCAGCAGGCAGCTAGCGGGAGGGCCCAACAATGAGCAGTTCTTC. This encodes CASRQLAGGPNNEQFF.

This clonotype was seen only a few times. The chain carries TRBV6-5 and TRBJ2-7; D remains ambiguous. Germline V gives CDR1 MNHEY, CDR2 SVGAGI. The CDR3 has 11 residues. Trimming left V 5 bases short and J 3 bases short, with 5 bases between. As DNA, the CDR3 is TGTGCCAGCAGTACGGACTACGAGCAGTACTTC. It is translated as CASSTDYEQYF.

The J gene is TRBJ2-1, the V gene TRBV29-1; the D gene is possibly TRBD2 (5 bases). The CDR3 extends over 13 amino acids. Germline V gene data show CDR1 as SQVTM and CDR2 as ANQGSEA. The V end was cut by 6 bases, the J end by 3 bases, with 12 bases between. The CDR3 sequence is CSVAAGDYNEQFF. In DNA, the CDR3 is TGCAGCGTCGCCGCCGGGGACTACAATGAGCAGTTCTTC.

For this clonotype: A junction end diverges from the germline sequence, so it may reflect a read error. The chain couples TRBV25-1 to TRBJ1-1; D gene ambiguous. This CDR3 has 11 residues. Germline V CDR1 and CDR2: MGHDK, SYGVNS. The CDR3 loop is CASGLNPEAFF. CDR3 bases: TGTGCCAGCGGGTTGAACCCTGAAGCTTTCTTT.

The genes are TRBV28 and TRBJ2-7, with 7 positions matching TRBD2. This CDR3 has 16 residues. Germline V gene lookup returns CDR1 MDHEN and CDR2 SYDVKM. After removal of 1 base from V and 0 bases from J, the junction contained 6 bases not matched to a gene. CDR3 nucleotide sequence: TGTGCCAGCAGTTTATTCCTAGCGGCAAGCTCCTACGAGCAGTACTTC. Its protein is CASSLFLAASSYEQYF.

The chain recombines TRBV10-3 with TRBJ2-3; a possible D gene is TRBD2 (6 bases). This CDR3 is 17 amino acids long. Between the trimmed V and J ends, which lost 0 bases and 3 bases, there was a span of 16 bases. Germline lookup yields CDR1 ENHRY and CDR2 SYGVKD. The CDR3 nucleotides read TGTGCCATCAGTGAGTCGGCCACTAGCCTCGGGACAGATACGCAGTATTTT. It encodes CAISESATSLGTDTQYF.

This clonotype was recorded at least ten times. The gene calls are TRBV27 and TRBJ1-4; 7 bases align to TRBD1. The CDR3 is 16 residues long. V lost 5 bases, J lost 2 bases, and 8 bases stayed unmatched. Germline V CDR1 and CDR2: MNHEY, SMNVEV (reference sequence). CDR3 DNA: TGTGCCAGCAGTCCCCGCGACAGGGCCACTAATGAAAAACTGTTTTTT. Translated: CASSPRDRATNEKLFF. The complete variable domain, with remaining parts taken from reference TRBV27 and TRBJ1-4, reads EAQVTQNPRYLITVTGKKLTVTCSQNMNHEYMSWYRQDPGLGLRQIYYSMNVEVTDKGDVPEGYKVSRKEKRNFPLILESPSPNQTSLYFCASSPRDRATNEKLFFGSGTQLSVL.

This clonotype was seen only a few times. The J gene is TRBJ2-7, the V gene TRBV20-1; D remains ambiguous. This CDR3 comprises 12 residues. CDR1 and CDR2 from the germline V gene are DFQATT and SNEGSKA (reference sequence). Trimming took 3 bases from V and 7 from J, leaving 13 bases between them. The CDR3 DNA is TGCAGTGCTAGCGGGCCTTCCCTTGAGCAGTACTTC. Protein: CSASGPSLEQYF.

This clonotype has only a few counts. The chain combines TRBV6-1 with TRBJ2-5, with D hard to call. Trimming cost V 6 bases and J 2 bases, with 13 bases left between them. Germline V CDR1 and CDR2: MNHNS, SASEGT. The CDR3 runs 14 residues. CDR3 residues: CASSSVAGQETQYF. As DNA, the CDR3 is TGTGCCAGCAGCTCCGTGGCAGGACAAGAGACCCAGTACTTC.

This clonotype was seen only a few times. V and J are TRBV27 and TRBJ2-7; 9 bases are shared with TRBD1. The CDR3 spans 16 residues. After removal of 1 base from V and 4 bases from J, the junction contained 8 bases not matched to a gene. The V gene's germline CDR1 is MNHEY and CDR2 SMNVEV (reference sequence). The CDR3 here is CASSLWGPGQGYEQYF. CDR3 DNA sequence: TGTGCCAGCAGTTTATGGGGACCGGGACAGGGTTACGAGCAGTACTTC.